This T cell receptor beta chain comes out of a study of T cell changes during pregnancy in multiple sclerosis. Trimming took 3 bases from V and 0 from J, leaving 6 bases between them. Germline V gene sequence: CDR1 WNHNN, CDR2 SYGVQD (reference sequence). The CDR3 contains 13 residues. The table came from immunoSEQ multiplex PCR; TCRdb's copy has only in-frame clones and leaves some out. The sample includes about 55,000 clones, 75% to 90% of them seen just once. The clonotype comes from a female donor with multiple sclerosis, enrolled in a pregnancy study. This chain links TRBV10-1 with TRBJ2-7, with unresolved D. Sequences were derived from CD4+ T cells from peripheral blood mononuclear cells, sampled in the first trimester of pregnancy. In DNA, the CDR3 is TGCGCCAGCAGTGACCAGTACTCCTACGAGCAGTACTTC. It encodes CASSDQYSYEQYF.